Listed below are T cell receptor beta chains from one sample, sequenced in a study of blood T cell repertoires in COVID-19. The assay was immunoSEQ multiplex PCR, and TCRdb's table has in-frame clones only and misses some. The sample includes more than 250,000 clones, 87% of them seen just once. Source material: PBMCs or T cells enriched from blood (not recorded which). The receptors derive from a woman aged 25 to 39 who had recovered from COVID-19. The CDR3 runs from the conserved cysteine through the conserved F or W. A D gene is named only where the DNA matches it firmly. Expanded clones get a size class; other rows say once, few or many, or leave the size out.

size: NA; J: TRBJ1-2; V: TRBV19; D: NA; CDR3: CASSTRPQSGYGYTF; DNA: TGTGCCAGTAGTACCCGCCCCCAATCGGGCTATGGCTACACCTTC
size: NA; J: TRBJ1-6; V: TRBV30; D: NA; CDR3: CAWGLRVFGSPLHF; DNA: TGTGCCTGGGGGTTGAGGGTATTCGGTTCACCCCTCCACTTT
size: few; J: TRBJ1-5; V: TRBV18; D: TRBD1; CDR3: CASSQTGGVQPQHF; DNA: TGTGCCAGCTCGCAGACAGGGGGCGTTCAGCCCCAGCATTTT
size: NA; J: TRBJ1-2; V: TRBV7-2; D: NA; CDR3: CASSSQAGAPYGYTF; DNA: TGTGCCAGCAGCTCCCAGGCGGGGGCCCCCTATGGCTACACCTTC
size: NA; J: TRBJ2-3; V: TRBV5-5; D: NA; CDR3: CASGRTSNTDTQYF; DNA: TGTGCCAGCGGGCGGACATCCAACACAGATACGCAGTATTTT
size: NA; J: TRBJ1-1; V: TRBV7-6; D: TRBD1; CDR3: CASSPKTGWDTEAFF; DNA: TGTGCCAGCAGCCCAAAGACAGGGTGGGACACTGAAGCTTTCTTT
size: NA; J: TRBJ2-2; V: TRBV29-1; D: TRBD2; CDR3: CSVHGGANTGELFF; DNA: TGCAGCGTCCACGGGGGGGCGAACACCGGGGAGCTGTTTTTT
size: NA; J: TRBJ2-3; V: TRBV9; D: NA; CDR3: CASSPGGDFTDTQYF; DNA: TGTGCCAGCAGCCCAGGCGGGGATTTCACAGATACGCAGTATTTT
size: NA; J: TRBJ2-2; V: TRBV9; D: NA; CDR3: CASSANRGGLDTGELFF; DNA: TGTGCCAGCAGCGCAAACCGCGGGGGCCTGGACACCGGGGAGCTGTTTTTT
size: NA; J: TRBJ1-2; V: TRBV5-4; D: TRBD1; CDR3: CASSPRDSYGYTF; DNA: TGTGCCAGCAGCCCACGGGACAGCTATGGCTACACCTTC
size: NA; J: TRBJ1-1; V: TRBV4-1; D: TRBD1; CDR3: CASSQGGQMNTEAFF; DNA: TGCGCCAGCAGCCAGGGGGGACAGATGAACACTGAAGCTTTCTTT
size: NA; J: TRBJ1-2; V: TRBV19; D: TRBD1; CDR3: CASSIARDSQLANYGYTF; DNA: TGTGCCAGTAGTATAGCACGGGACAGCCAACTAGCTAACTATGGCTACACCTTC
size: NA; J: TRBJ2-7; V: TRBV5-1; D: NA; CDR3: CASSLVSSTYEQYF; DNA: TGCGCCAGCAGCTTGGTGTCATCCACCTACGAGCAGTACTTC
size: NA; J: TRBJ1-1; V: TRBV10-2; D: NA; CDR3: CASSDGGYTEAFF; DNA: TGCGCCAGCAGTGACGGGGGTTACACTGAAGCTTTCTTT
size: once; J: TRBJ1-3; V: TRBV19; D: NA; CDR3: CASSGLISAAGNTIYF; DNA: TGTGCCAGTAGTGGACTGATCTCCGCGGCCGGGAACACCATATATTTT
size: NA; J: TRBJ2-2; V: TRBV5-5; D: NA; CDR3: CASTMTAANTGELFF; DNA: TGTGCCAGCACCATGACAGCCGCGAACACCGGGGAGCTGTTTTTT
size: NA; J: TRBJ1-3; V: TRBV15; D: NA; CDR3: CATSRDPQSGNTIYF; DNA: TGTGCCACCAGCAGAGATCCCCAATCTGGAAACACCATATATTTT
size: NA; J: TRBJ2-3; V: TRBV5-6; D: NA; CDR3: CASSLPSGADTQYF; DNA: TGTGCCAGCAGCTTGCCATCAGGGGCAGATACGCAGTATTTT
size: once; J: TRBJ2-1; V: TRBV7-9; D: TRBD1; CDR3: CASSFPGTGVNEQFF; DNA: TGTGCCAGCAGCTTCCCCGGGACAGGGGTCAATGAGCAGTTCTTC
size: NA; J: TRBJ2-7; V: TRBV27; D: NA; CDR3: CASSLSGDYEQYF; DNA: TGTGCCAGCAGTTTATCCGGGGACTACGAGCAGTACTTC
size: NA; J: TRBJ1-6; V: TRBV29-1; D: TRBD1; CDR3: CSVRGTGDSPLHF; DNA: TGCAGCGTCCGAGGGACAGGGGATTCACCCCTCCACTTT
size: few; J: TRBJ1-1; V: TRBV6-4; D: NA; CDR3: CASSDSTGGGTEAFF; DNA: TGTGCCAGCAGTGACTCTACCGGGGGTGGGACTGAAGCTTTCTTT
size: few; J: TRBJ2-2; V: TRBV6-1; D: TRBD1; CDR3: CASSALTGGYAQNTGELFF; DNA: TGTGCCAGCAGTGCCTTGACAGGGGGCTACGCTCAGAACACCGGGGAGCTGTTTTTT
size: NA; J: TRBJ1-5; V: TRBV5-6; D: TRBD1; CDR3: CASSAYGDRFYSNQPQHF; DNA: TGTGCCAGCAGCGCCTACGGGGACAGGTTTTATAGCAATCAGCCCCAGCATTTT
size: NA; J: TRBJ1-1; V: TRBV30; D: NA; CDR3: CAWNRQEKAFF; DNA: TGTGCCTGGAATCGACAGGAAAAAGCTTTCTTT
size: NA; J: TRBJ1-6; V: TRBV6-5; D: TRBD1; CDR3: CASSWTGSGNSPLHF; DNA: TGTGCCAGCAGTTGGACAGGCTCGGGGAATTCACCCCTCCACTTT
size: once; J: TRBJ2-7; V: TRBV19; D: TRBD1; CDR3: CASSIPGTGDEQYF; DNA: TGTGCCAGTAGTATTCCAGGGACAGGAGACGAGCAGTACTTC
size: NA; J: TRBJ2-1; V: TRBV6-5; D: NA; CDR3: CASQAGREQFF; DNA: TGTGCCAGCCAGGCGGGGCGTGAGCAGTTCTTC
size: NA; J: TRBJ1-4; V: TRBV18; D: TRBD1; CDR3: CASSPAGQGGEKLFF; DNA: TGTGCCAGCTCACCGGCGGGCCAGGGGGGTGAAAAACTGTTTTTT
size: NA; J: TRBJ1-2; V: TRBV2; D: NA; CDR3: CASTEYGYTF; DNA: TGTGCCAGCACCGAGTATGGCTACACCTTC
size: NA; J: TRBJ1-2; V: TRBV5-1; D: NA; CDR3: CASSLGTVPGYTF; DNA: TGCGCCAGCAGCTTGGGAACAGTACCTGGCTACACCTTC
size: NA; J: TRBJ2-7; V: TRBV9; D: TRBD1; CDR3: CASSAGQGNYEQYF; DNA: TGTGCCAGCAGCGCGGGACAGGGAAACTACGAGCAGTACTTC
size: NA; J: TRBJ2-4; V: TRBV5-4; D: NA; CDR3: CASSSAASGIHQNIQYF; DNA: TGTGCCAGCAGTTCAGCAGCCTCCGGGATACATCAAAACATTCAGTACTTC
size: NA; J: TRBJ2-3; V: TRBV12-5; D: NA; CDR3: CASGPRGDATDTQYF; DNA: TGTGCTAGTGGTCCTCGAGGAGACGCCACAGATACGCAGTATTTT
size: NA; J: TRBJ1-1; V: TRBV27; D: NA; CDR3: CASSLKGDTEAFF; DNA: TGTGCCAGCAGTTTAAAAGGGGACACTGAAGCTTTCTTT
size: NA; J: TRBJ1-2; V: TRBV7-9; D: TRBD1; CDR3: CAGRKVDRGWGYTF; DNA: TGTGCCGGACGAAAAGTCGACAGGGGCTGGGGCTACACCTTC
size: NA; J: TRBJ2-7; V: TRBV6-2/TRBV6-3; D: TRBD2; CDR3: CASSFDGLAGIYEQYF; DNA: TGTGCCAGCAGTTTCGACGGACTAGCGGGGATTTACGAGCAGTACTTC
size: NA; J: TRBJ2-3; V: TRBV7-3; D: NA; CDR3: CASSRQGFGDTQYF; DNA: TGTGCCAGCAGCCGGCAGGGTTTTGGAGATACGCAGTATTTT
size: NA; J: TRBJ2-7; V: TRBV30; D: TRBD1; CDR3: CAWETGAEQYF; DNA: TGTGCCTGGGAAACAGGGGCCGAGCAGTACTTC
size: few; J: TRBJ1-1; V: TRBV19; D: NA; CDR3: CASSPGGFGAFF; DNA: TGTGCCAGTAGTCCCGGGGGATTCGGAGCTTTCTTT
size: NA; J: TRBJ2-6; V: TRBV7-9; D: NA; CDR3: CASSLDSPTF; DNA: TGTGCCAGCAGCCTCGACAGCCCCACTTTC
size: NA; J: TRBJ1-2; V: TRBV5-1; D: NA; CDR3: CASSLDRVYGYTF; DNA: TGCGCCAGCAGCTTGGACAGGGTTTATGGCTACACCTTC
size: NA; J: TRBJ1-1; V: TRBV5-8; D: TRBD1; CDR3: CASSLGTGMNTEAFF; DNA: TGTGCCAGCAGCTTGGGGACAGGGATGAACACTGAAGCTTTCTTT
size: NA; J: TRBJ1-2; V: TRBV4-2; D: NA; CDR3: CASSQAHRAPNYGYTF; DNA: TGTGCCAGCAGCCAAGCCCACAGGGCCCCTAACTATGGCTACACCTTC
size: NA; J: TRBJ2-3; V: TRBV30; D: NA; CDR3: CAWSRGSPPSTDTQYF; DNA: TGTGCCTGGAGTCGGGGGTCCCCCCCTAGCACAGATACGCAGTATTTT
size: NA; J: TRBJ1-5; V: TRBV10-3; D: TRBD1; CDR3: CAISDSDRISNQPQHF; DNA: TGTGCCATCAGTGACTCGGACAGGATTAGCAATCAGCCCCAGCATTTT
size: NA; J: TRBJ1-5; V: TRBV19; D: TRBD1; CDR3: CASSIRAGGHNQPQHF; DNA: TGTGCCAGTAGTATTAGGGCAGGGGGCCACAATCAGCCCCAGCATTTT
size: NA; J: TRBJ2-1; V: TRBV9; D: TRBD2; CDR3: CASSVDGTRWIDEQFF; DNA: TGTGCCAGCAGCGTAGATGGGACTAGGTGGATAGATGAGCAGTTCTTC
size: NA; J: TRBJ1-5; V: TRBV7-8; D: TRBD1; CDR3: CASSFDRGFGQPQHF; DNA: TGTGCCAGCAGCTTCGACAGGGGGTTCGGCCAGCCCCAGCATTTT
size: NA; J: TRBJ1-2; V: TRBV11-2; D: TRBD1; CDR3: CASSPTRDRSYGYTF; DNA: TGTGCCAGCAGTCCCACCCGGGACAGAAGCTATGGCTACACCTTC
size: few; J: TRBJ1-1; V: TRBV2; D: TRBD1; CDR3: CASRDRASEAFF; DNA: TGTGCCAGCAGGGACAGGGCTTCTGAAGCTTTCTTT
size: few; J: TRBJ1-6; V: TRBV7-2; D: NA; CDR3: CASSRRAGRGNSPLHF; DNA: TGTGCCAGCAGCCGTCGCGCGGGACGGGGGAATTCACCCCTCCACTTT
size: NA; J: TRBJ1-1; V: TRBV19; D: NA; CDR3: CASSEWNTEAFF; DNA: TGTGCCAGTAGTGAGTGGAACACTGAAGCTTTCTTT